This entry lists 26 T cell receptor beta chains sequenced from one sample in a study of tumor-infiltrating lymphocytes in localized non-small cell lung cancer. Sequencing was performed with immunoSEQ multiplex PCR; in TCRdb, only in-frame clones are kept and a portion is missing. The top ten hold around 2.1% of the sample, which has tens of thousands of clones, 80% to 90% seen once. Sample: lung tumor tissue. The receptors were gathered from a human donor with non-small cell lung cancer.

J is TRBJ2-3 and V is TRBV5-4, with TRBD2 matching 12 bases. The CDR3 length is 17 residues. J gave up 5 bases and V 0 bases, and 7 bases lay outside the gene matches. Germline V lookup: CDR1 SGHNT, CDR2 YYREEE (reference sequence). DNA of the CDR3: TGTGCCAGCAGCTTGGTTCCTGGACTAGCGGGGCTAGATACGCAGTATTTT. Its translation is CASSLVPGLAGLDTQYF.

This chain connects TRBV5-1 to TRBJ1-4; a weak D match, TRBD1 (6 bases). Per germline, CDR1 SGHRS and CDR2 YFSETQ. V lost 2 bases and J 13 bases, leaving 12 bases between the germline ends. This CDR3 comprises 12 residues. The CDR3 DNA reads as TGCGCCAGCAGCTTCCTACAGGGTCCACTGTTTTTT. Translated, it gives CASSFLQGPLFF.

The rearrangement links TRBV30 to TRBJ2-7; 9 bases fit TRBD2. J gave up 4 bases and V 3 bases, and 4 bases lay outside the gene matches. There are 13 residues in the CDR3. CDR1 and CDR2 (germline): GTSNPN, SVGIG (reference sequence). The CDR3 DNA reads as TGTGCCTGGAGCACTAGCGGGCTATACGAGCAGTACTTC. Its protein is CAWSTSGLYEQYF. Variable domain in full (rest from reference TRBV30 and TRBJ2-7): SQTIHQWPATLVQPVGSPLSLECTVEGTSNPNLYWYRQAAGRGLQLLFYSVGIGQISSEVPQNLSASRPQDRQFILSSKKLLLSDSGFYLCAWSTSGLYEQYFGPGTRLTVT.

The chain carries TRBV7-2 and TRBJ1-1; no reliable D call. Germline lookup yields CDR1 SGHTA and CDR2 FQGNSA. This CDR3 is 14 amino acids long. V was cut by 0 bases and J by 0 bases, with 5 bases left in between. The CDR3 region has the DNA TGTGCCAGCAGCTTAGCGGGCGTGAACACTGAAGCTTTCTTT. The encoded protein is CASSLAGVNTEAFF.

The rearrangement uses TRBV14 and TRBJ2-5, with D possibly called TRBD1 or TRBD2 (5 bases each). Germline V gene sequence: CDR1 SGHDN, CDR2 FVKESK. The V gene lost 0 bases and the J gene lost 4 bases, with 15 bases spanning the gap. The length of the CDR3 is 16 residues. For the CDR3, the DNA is TGTGCCAGCAGCCAAGATGGGAGACAGCGGAGAGAGACCCAGTACTTC. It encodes CASSQDGRQRRETQYF.

In DNA form, the CDR3 reads TGCAGCGTTGAAGGTGACAGGCCCGGGGAGCTGTTTTTT. Its translation: CSVEGDRPGELFF. The chain joins TRBV29-1 to TRBJ2-2; D might be TRBD1 (6 bases). Germline assignment: CDR1 SQVTM and CDR2 ANQGSEA. The CDR3 runs 13 residues. Between the trimmed V and J ends, which lost 1 base and 6 bases, there was a span of 9 bases.

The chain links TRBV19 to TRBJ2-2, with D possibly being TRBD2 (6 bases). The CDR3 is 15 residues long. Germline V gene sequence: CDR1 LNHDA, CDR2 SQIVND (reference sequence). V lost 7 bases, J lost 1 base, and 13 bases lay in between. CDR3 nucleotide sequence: TGTGCCAGTAAGATCGGCGGGGAGAACACCGGGGAGCTGTTTTTT. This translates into CASKIGGENTGELFF.

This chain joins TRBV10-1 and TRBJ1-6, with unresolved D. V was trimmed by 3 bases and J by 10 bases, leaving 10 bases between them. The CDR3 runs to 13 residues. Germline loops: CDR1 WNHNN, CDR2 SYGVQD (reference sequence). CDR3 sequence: CASSEGSGSPLHF. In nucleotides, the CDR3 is TGCGCCAGCAGTGAAGGTTCGGGATCACCCCTCCACTTT.

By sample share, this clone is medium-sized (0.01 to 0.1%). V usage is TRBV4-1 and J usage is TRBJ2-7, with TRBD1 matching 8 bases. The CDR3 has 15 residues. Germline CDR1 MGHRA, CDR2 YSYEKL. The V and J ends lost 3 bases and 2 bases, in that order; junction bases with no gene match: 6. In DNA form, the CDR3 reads TGCGCCAGCAGCCACACCGGGACAGGAGCCTACGAGCAGTACTTC. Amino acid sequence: CASSHTGTGAYEQYF.

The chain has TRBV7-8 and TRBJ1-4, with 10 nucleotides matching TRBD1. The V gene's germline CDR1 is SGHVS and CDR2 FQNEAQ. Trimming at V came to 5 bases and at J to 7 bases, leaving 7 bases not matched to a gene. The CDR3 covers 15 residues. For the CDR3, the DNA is TGTGCCAGCAGCCTACAGGACAGGGGGGGTGAAAAACTGTTTTTT. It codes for CASSLQDRGGEKLFF.

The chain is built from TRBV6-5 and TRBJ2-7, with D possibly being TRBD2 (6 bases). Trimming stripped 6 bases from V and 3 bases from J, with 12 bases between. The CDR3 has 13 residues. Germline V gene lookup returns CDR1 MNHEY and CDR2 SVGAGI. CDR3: CASRPGELYEQYF. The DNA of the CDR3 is TGTGCCAGCAGGCCGGGGGAGCTCTACGAGCAGTACTTC.

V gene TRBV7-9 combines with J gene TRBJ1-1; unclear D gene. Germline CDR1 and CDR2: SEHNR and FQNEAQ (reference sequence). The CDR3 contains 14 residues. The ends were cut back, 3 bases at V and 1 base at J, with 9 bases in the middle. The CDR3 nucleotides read TGTGCCAGCAGCTTCCCAAATGGGAACACTGAAGCTTTCTTT. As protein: CASSFPNGNTEAFF. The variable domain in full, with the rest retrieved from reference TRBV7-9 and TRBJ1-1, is DTGVSQNPRHKITKRGQNVTFRCDPISEHNRLYWYRQTLGQGPEFLTYFQNEAQLEKSRLLSDRFSAERPKGSFSTLEIQRTEQGDSAMYLCASSFPNGNTEAFFGQGTRLTVV.

CDR3 DNA: TGTGCCAGCAGTTACCCCGCGCCAAATAACTATGGCTACACCTTC. Protein sequence: CASSYPAPNNYGYTF. The chain uses TRBV6-6 and TRBJ1-2, with D uncertain. CDR1 is MNHNY, CDR2 SVGAGI, per germline (reference sequence). Trimming removed 2 bases at V and 1 base at J, with 11 bases between. The CDR3 covers 15 residues.

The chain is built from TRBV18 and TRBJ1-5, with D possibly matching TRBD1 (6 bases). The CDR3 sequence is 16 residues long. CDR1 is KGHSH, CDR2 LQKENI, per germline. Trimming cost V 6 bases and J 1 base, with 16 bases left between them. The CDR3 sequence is CASSRGGFSSNQPQHF. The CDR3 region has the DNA TGTGCCAGCTCCCGAGGGGGGTTTTCGAGCAATCAGCCCCAGCATTTT.

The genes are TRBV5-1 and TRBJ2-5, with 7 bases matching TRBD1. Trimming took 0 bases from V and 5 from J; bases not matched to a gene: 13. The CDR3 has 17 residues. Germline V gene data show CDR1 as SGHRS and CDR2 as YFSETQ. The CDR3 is CASSLAGTVTAIETQYF. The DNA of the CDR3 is TGCGCCAGCAGCTTGGCCGGGACAGTTACAGCAATCGAGACCCAGTACTTC.

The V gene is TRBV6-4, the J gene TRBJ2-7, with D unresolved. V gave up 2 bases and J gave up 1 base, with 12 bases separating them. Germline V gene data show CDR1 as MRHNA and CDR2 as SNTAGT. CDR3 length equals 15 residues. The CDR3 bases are TGTGCCAGCAGTGACAATCTACCTGAATCCTACGAGCAGTACTTC. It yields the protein CASSDNLPESYEQYF.

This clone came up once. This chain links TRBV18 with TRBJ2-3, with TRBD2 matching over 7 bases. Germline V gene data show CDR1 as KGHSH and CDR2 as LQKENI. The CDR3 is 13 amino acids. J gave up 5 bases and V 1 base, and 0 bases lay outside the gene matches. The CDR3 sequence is CASSPREGDTQYF. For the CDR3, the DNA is TGTGCCAGCTCACCACGGGAGGGAGATACGCAGTATTTT.

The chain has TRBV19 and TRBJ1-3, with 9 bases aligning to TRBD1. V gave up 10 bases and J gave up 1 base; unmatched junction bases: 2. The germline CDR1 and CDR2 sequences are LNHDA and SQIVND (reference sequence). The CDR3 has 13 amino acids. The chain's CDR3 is CATQGASGNTIYF. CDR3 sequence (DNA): TGTGCCACACAGGGGGCTTCTGGAAACACCATATATTTT.

In DNA, the CDR3 is TGTGCCAGCAGCGTTCAGTCCGGGGAGCTGTTTTTT. It specifies CASSVQSGELFF. This sequence joins TRBV7-2 and TRBJ2-2; no clear D. CDR3 length: 12 amino acids. V lost 5 bases and J 6 bases, leaving 7 bases between the germline ends. In germline, CDR1 is SGHTA, CDR2 FQGNSA.

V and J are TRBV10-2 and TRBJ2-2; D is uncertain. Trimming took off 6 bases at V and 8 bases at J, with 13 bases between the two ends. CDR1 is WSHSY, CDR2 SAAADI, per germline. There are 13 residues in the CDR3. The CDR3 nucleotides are TGCGCCAGCAGGGCGGTAGCCCCGGGGGAGCTGTTTTTT. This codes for CASRAVAPGELFF.

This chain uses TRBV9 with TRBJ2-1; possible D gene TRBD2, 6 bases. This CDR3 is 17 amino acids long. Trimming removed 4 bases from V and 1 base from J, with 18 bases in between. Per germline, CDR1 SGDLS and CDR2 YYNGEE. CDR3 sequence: CASSPVILGGSYNEQFF. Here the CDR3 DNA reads TGTGCCAGCAGCCCAGTGATCCTCGGAGGGTCCTACAATGAGCAGTTCTTC.

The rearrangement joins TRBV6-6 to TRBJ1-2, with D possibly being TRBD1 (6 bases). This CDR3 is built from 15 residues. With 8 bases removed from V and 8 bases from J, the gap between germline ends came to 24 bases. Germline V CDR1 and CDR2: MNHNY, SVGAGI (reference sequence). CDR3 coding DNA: TGTGCCAGCTTAACCTCAAGGGGGGGGACCGGAGGCTACACCTTC. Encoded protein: CASLTSRGGTGGYTF.

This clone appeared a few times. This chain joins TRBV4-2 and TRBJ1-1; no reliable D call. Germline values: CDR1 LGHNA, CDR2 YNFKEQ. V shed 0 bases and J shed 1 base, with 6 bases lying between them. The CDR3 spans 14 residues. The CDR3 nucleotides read TGTGCCAGCAGCCAAGACAGTAAGAACACTGAAGCTTTCTTT. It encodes CASSQDSKNTEAFF.

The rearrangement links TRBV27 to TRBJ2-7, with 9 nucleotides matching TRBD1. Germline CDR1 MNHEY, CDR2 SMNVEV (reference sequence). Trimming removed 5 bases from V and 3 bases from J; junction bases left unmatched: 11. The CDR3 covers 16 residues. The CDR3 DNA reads TGTGCCAGCAGTCCCTGGGCGGGACAGGGTCTCTACGAGCAGTACTTC. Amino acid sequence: CASSPWAGQGLYEQYF.

The DNA for the CDR3 is TGTGCCAGCAGCTTAAACAGGGGGCGTGGGAGCGTCCTGACTTTC. The encoded protein is CASSLNRGRGSVLTF. The rearrangement joins TRBV11-1 to TRBJ2-6, with 9 bases identical to TRBD1. V lost 2 bases, J lost 12 bases, and 8 bases stayed unmatched. CDR3 length: 15 amino acids. Germline CDR1 and CDR2: SGHAT and FQDESV (reference sequence).

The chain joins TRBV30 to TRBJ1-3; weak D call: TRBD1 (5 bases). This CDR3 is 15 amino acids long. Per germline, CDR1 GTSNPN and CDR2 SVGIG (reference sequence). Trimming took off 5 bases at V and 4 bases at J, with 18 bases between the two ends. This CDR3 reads CAWGPAGVTGNTIYF. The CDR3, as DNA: TGTGCCTGGGGCCCCGCGGGGGTAACCGGAAACACCATATATTTT.